These T cell receptor beta chains were read from a single sample in a study of T cell responses to AZD1222 COVID-19 vaccine. The data were produced by immunoSEQ multiplex PCR, yet TCRdb's version contains in-frame clones alone and is incomplete. The repertoire holds some 140,000 clones, with approximately 90% as singletons. Sequenced here: peripheral blood, sampled on day 0 of AZD1222 vaccination. The receptor source for this set is an adult in good health. CDR3s include the opening cysteine and the closing phenylalanine or tryptophan. The order of the fields is clone size, D gene, J gene, V gene, CDR3 protein, CDR3 DNA. The D gene is left open where the match is weak. Clone sizes are given selectively: once, few, many, or a class where the clone is expanded.

>.|TRBD1|TRBJ1-5|TRBV6-5
CASRSGGSAQPQHF
TGTGCCAGCAGATCAGGGGGGTCAGCTCAGCCCCAGCATTTT
>.|TRBD1|TRBJ1-4|TRBV6-5
CASSYSYRGREKLFF
TGTGCCAGCAGTTACTCTTACAGGGGGAGGGAAAAACTGTTTTTT
>.|TRBD1|TRBJ1-6|TRBV7-8
CASSLVDRGQNSPLHF
TGTGCCAGCAGCTTAGTGGACAGGGGCCAAAATTCACCCCTCCACTTT
>.|.|TRBJ2-5|TRBV2
CASSERAGAGTETQYF
TGTGCCAGCAGTGAGAGGGCCGGGGCCGGGACGGAGACCCAGTACTTC
>few|.|TRBJ2-7|TRBV11-2
CASSLEVQAEQYF
TGTGCCAGCAGCTTAGAGGTCCAGGCCGAGCAGTACTTC
>once|TRBD1|TRBJ1-2|TRBV6-2/TRBV6-3
CASSLGGAVRGYTF
TGTGCCAGCAGTTTAGGGGGCGCGGTGAGAGGCTACACCTTC
>few|TRBD1|TRBJ2-7|TRBV6-5
CASKPGQGNHEQYF
TGTGCCAGCAAACCGGGACAGGGGAACCACGAGCAGTACTTC
>.|.|TRBJ1-2|TRBV12-3/TRBV12-4
CASSRTAGDGYTF
TGTGCCAGCAGCCGGACAGCGGGCGATGGCTACACCTTC
>.|.|TRBJ2-7|TRBV3-1/TRBV3-2
CASSQEASATYEQYF
TGTGCCAGCAGCCAAGAAGCCAGCGCTACCTACGAGCAGTACTTC
>.|TRBD1|TRBJ1-2|TRBV18
CASSPGQGANYGYTF
TGTGCCAGCTCACCGGGACAGGGTGCTAACTATGGCTACACCTTC
>.|.|TRBJ2-7|TRBV19
CASSIEWKGSYEQYF
TGTGCCAGTAGTATAGAGTGGAAGGGATCCTACGAGCAGTACTTC
>.|TRBD1|TRBJ2-1|TRBV11-2
CASSLRTGAPEQFF
TGTGCCAGCAGCCTCCGGACAGGGGCTCCTGAGCAGTTCTTC
>.|.|TRBJ2-3|TRBV29-1
CSVLFYSTDTQYF
TGCAGCGTTCTATTCTATAGCACAGATACGCAGTATTTT
>.|.|TRBJ1-1|TRBV28
CATTYGEAFF
TGTGCCACCACCTATGGTGAAGCTTTCTTT
>.|.|TRBJ2-7|TRBV7-8
CASSLVAVGEQYF
TGTGCCAGCAGCTTAGTAGCGGTAGGCGAGCAGTACTTC
>.|TRBD2|TRBJ2-3|TRBV7-2
CASSKTSGGASDTQYF
TGTGCCAGCAGCAAGACTAGCGGGGGGGCCTCAGATACGCAGTATTTT
>.|.|TRBJ2-7|TRBV7-2
CASSFPGSYEQYF
TGTGCCAGCAGCTTCCCAGGCTCCTACGAGCAGTACTTC
>once|TRBD2|TRBJ2-7|TRBV29-1
CSVGRRGVPYEQYF
TGCAGCGTCGGGAGGAGAGGGGTTCCCTACGAGCAGTACTTC
>.|.|TRBJ1-2|TRBV6-5
CASSWRAGTWGYTF
TGTGCCAGCAGTTGGCGTGCAGGGACATGGGGCTACACCTTC
>.|.|TRBJ2-7|TRBV10-3
CAISESYLSPSEQYF
TGTGCCATCAGTGAGTCTTACCTCTCCCCTTCCGAGCAGTACTTC
>once|.|TRBJ1-4|TRBV5-5
CASSLGSGGNEKLFF
TGTGCCAGCAGCTTGGGGTCGGGGGGAAATGAAAAACTGTTTTTT
>.|.|TRBJ1-1|TRBV18
CASSPLRVPGASGLNTEAFF
TGTGCCAGCTCACCACTAAGGGTCCCGGGGGCGTCCGGATTGAACACTGAAGCTTTCTTT
>.|TRBD1|TRBJ1-1|TRBV6-2/TRBV6-3
CASSYSTGITEAFF
TGTGCCAGCAGTTATTCGACAGGGATCACTGAAGCTTTCTTT
>.|TRBD1|TRBJ1-2|TRBV7-2
CASSYPPGQTYGYTF
TGTGCCAGCAGTTACCCTCCGGGACAGACCTATGGCTACACCTTC
>.|.|TRBJ2-1|TRBV2
CASSEGGGTYNEQFF
TGTGCCAGCAGTGAGGGGGGAGGAACCTACAATGAGCAGTTCTTC
>.|.|TRBJ1-3|TRBV6-5
CASSLGNTIYF
TGTGCCAGCAGTCTTGGAAACACCATATATTTT
>.|.|TRBJ1-4|TRBV7-2
CASSLRGSNEKLFF
TGTGCCAGCAGCCTGAGGGGCTCTAATGAAAAACTGTTTTTT
>.|.|TRBJ2-1|TRBV7-3
CASSLAGNNEQFF
TGTGCCAGCAGCTTAGCAGGGAACAATGAGCAGTTCTTC